This paragraph covers one T cell receptor beta chain sequence. The data were taken from a study of PD-1 blockade in classical Hodgkin lymphoma. There was relapse after autologous stem cell transplantation in every patient, and there was variation in brentuximab vedotin exposure. V was pared by 2 bases and J by 1 base, with 8 bases of the junction left unmatched. The CDR3 has 17 residues. In germline, CDR1 is SGHDT, CDR2 YYEEEE. Produced via immunoSEQ multiplex PCR; TCRdb's table is partial and in-frame only. The sample gives over 50,000 clones, 65% to 85% of which show up once; around 17% is in the top ten.

Specimen: peripheral blood mononuclear cells (PBMCs), collected at baseline. This chain uses TRBV5-6 with TRBJ2-7, with TRBD2 matching over 11 bases. The receptor's source is a human donor with classical Hodgkin lymphoma. This chain's CDR3 is CASSFGGLADVSYEQYF. The CDR3 DNA reads as TGTGCCAGCAGCTTTGGGGGACTAGCGGATGTATCCTACGAGCAGTACTTC.